This T cell receptor beta chain was identified in a study of T cell repertoires in cytomegalovirus infection. Study context: Indications of both CMV infection and matching HLA type were provided by public TCR beta signatures.

The CDR3 contains 13 residues. CDR1 and CDR2 from the germline V gene are SGHAT and FQNNGV. Trimming took 6 bases from V and 3 from J, leaving 12 bases between them. General study points: People with CMV and the relevant HLA were identified by cumulative public TCR beta family frequency.

From the reads, TCRdb called clonotypes with MiXCR, one entry per CDR3 protein. Altogether 570,000 or so distinct CDR3 sequences are present, 40% being singletons, with the ten largest covering around 48%. Regarding this clonotype: The target antigen is unknown.

This chain joins TRBV11-2 and TRBJ2-7; weak D call: TRBD2 (7 bases). This specimen consisted of cultured PBMCs, obtained from culture after CMV antigen stimulation. The TCR sequence derives from a human donor in good health (CMV status not recorded). Some clones in this sample may be carry-over from other donors' samples. The CDR3 coding sequence is TGTGCCAGCAGGGTAGGGGGGGGCTACGAGCAGTACTTC. This translates into CASRVGGGYEQYF.